Listed here are 22 T cell receptor beta chains from one sample, sequenced in a study of T cell responses to AZD1222 COVID-19 vaccine. Repertoires were generated with immunoSEQ multiplex PCR, while TCRdb's copy carries only in-frame clones and drops some. The sample has about 120,000 clones, over 75% seen once; the top ten hold about 1.5%. The input for sequencing was peripheral blood, taken on day 0 of AZD1222 vaccination. The receptors come from an adult in good health.

The rearrangement uses TRBV5-1 and TRBJ2-7; TRBD2 is a possible D gene (5 bases). CDR1 is SGHRS and CDR2 is YFSETQ in the germline V gene. V lost 2 bases to trimming and J lost 7 bases, with 13 bases between them. The CDR3 spans 13 residues. The CDR3 loop reads CASSFGAGDEQYF. The CDR3 nucleotides are TGCGCCAGCAGCTTTGGCGCGGGTGATGAGCAGTACTTC.

This chain links TRBV15 with TRBJ1-1; D is perhaps TRBD1 (5 bases). The CDR3 is 14 amino acids. V lost 0 bases to trimming and J lost 1 base, with 6 bases between them. Germline V gene lookup returns CDR1 LNHNV and CDR2 YYDKDF (reference sequence). The CDR3 sequence is CATSRDQGNTEAFF. The DNA for the CDR3 is TGTGCCACCAGCAGAGATCAGGGGAACACTGAAGCTTTCTTT.

The V and J genes are TRBV3-1 (or the pseudogene TRBV3-2) and TRBJ2-5, with TRBD1 matching over 8 bases. With 4 bases clipped from V and 0 bases from J, the junction kept 7 bases outside the gene matches. Germline values: CDR1 LGHDT, CDR2 YNNKEL (reference sequence). CDR3 length: 16 residues. The CDR3 loop reads CASSLRQGTYQETQYF. The CDR3, as DNA: TGTGCCAGCAGCCTTCGACAGGGGACGTACCAAGAGACCCAGTACTTC.

V gene TRBV5-1 combines with J gene TRBJ2-7; D assignment may be TRBD1 or TRBD2 (7 bases each). The germline CDR1 and CDR2 sequences are SGHRS and YFSETQ. The CDR3 covers 17 residues. Trimming removed 2 bases at V and 0 bases at J, with 18 bases between. CDR3 coding DNA: TGCGCCAGCAGCTTAACGACAGGGAGGGGCAGCTCCTACGAGCAGTACTTC. The encoded protein is CASSLTTGRGSSYEQYF.

The chain employs TRBV11-3 and TRBJ1-4; maybe TRBD1 (6 bases). V dropped 5 bases and J dropped 2 bases, with 12 bases sitting between them. Germline V lookup: CDR1 SGHNT, CDR2 YENEEA. This CDR3 spans 15 amino acids. The CDR3 here is CASSLSRGTNEKLFF. DNA for the CDR3: TGTGCCAGCAGCCTGTCCAGGGGCACTAATGAAAAACTGTTTTTT. Using reference TRBV11-3 and TRBJ1-4 for the parts outside the CDR3, the full variable domain is EAGVVQSPRYKIIEKKQPVAFWCNPISGHNTLYWYLQNLGQGPELLIRYENEEAVDDSQLPKDRFSAERLKGVDSTLKIQPAELGDSAVYLCASSLSRGTNEKLFFGSGTQLSVL.

This sequence joins TRBV24-1 and TRBJ1-2, with a weak D call TRBD1 (6 bases). Germline assignment: CDR1 KGHDR and CDR2 SFDVKD. V was clipped by 7 bases and J by 0 bases, with 23 bases between them. The CDR3 contains 18 residues. CDR3 sequence (DNA): TGTGCCACCAGCCAATTAGGCCCGGGGACACCCGCTAACTATGGCTACACCTTC. Amino acids: CATSQLGPGTPANYGYTF.

The V and J genes are TRBV18 and TRBJ2-1; TRBD1 matches 7 bases. There are 14 residues in the CDR3. Unmatched junction bases numbered 3, after V lost 1 base and J lost 6 bases. Germline CDR1 and CDR2: KGHSH and LQKENI. CDR3 protein: CASSPQGARNEQFF. CDR3 bases: TGTGCCAGCTCACCACAGGGGGCTCGCAATGAGCAGTTCTTC.

The rearrangement uses TRBV7-6 and TRBJ1-2; the D gene is possibly TRBD1 (5 bases). CDR3 length: 15 amino acids. The germline CDR1 and CDR2 sequences are SGHVS and FNYEAQ. The V end was cut by 4 bases, the J end by 3 bases, with 15 bases between. The CDR3 loop is CASSSGGPGDYGYTF. Here the CDR3 DNA reads TGTGCCAGCAGCTCGGGGGGACCGGGAGACTATGGCTACACCTTC.

The chain uses TRBV19 and TRBJ2-7, with a weak D call TRBD2 (6 bases). Germline V gives CDR1 LNHDA, CDR2 SQIVND (reference sequence). The CDR3 totals 16 residues. The V gene lost 3 bases and the J gene lost 1 base, with 16 bases spanning the gap. The DNA of the CDR3 is TGTGCCAGTAGTATCCTTAGGGGAGGCCGATCCTACGAGCAGTACTTC. Its translation: CASSILRGGRSYEQYF. Based on the CDR3 plus reference TRBV19 and TRBJ2-7, the full variable domain is DGGITQSPKYLFRKEGQNVTLSCEQNLNHDAMYWYRQDPGQGLRLIYYSQIVNDFQKGDIAEGYSVSREKKESFPLTVTSAQKNPTAFYLCASSILRGGRSYEQYFGPGTRLTVT.

The V and J genes are TRBV6-4 and TRBJ1-6, with D uncertain. With 6 bases removed from V and 7 bases from J, the gap between germline ends came to 10 bases. CDR3 length equals 13 residues. Germline loops: CDR1 MRHNA, CDR2 SNTAGT. The CDR3, as DNA: TGTGCCAGCAGACCCTCCCCGAATTCACCCCTCCACTTT. Translating it yields CASRPSPNSPLHF.

In this sample, this clone turned up once. The CDR3 nucleotides read TGTGCCAGCAGCTTAGTTGGAGCAGGTGGTGTGTATTTT. Translating it yields CASSLVGAGGVYF. The chain couples TRBV11-3 to TRBJ2-3; D remains unclear. V shed 1 base and J shed 14 bases, with 16 bases lying between them. The CDR3 covers 13 residues. Germline CDR1 reads SGHNT; CDR2 reads YENEEA.

The chain uses TRBV19 and TRBJ1-5; weak D call: TRBD1 (6 bases). CDR1 and CDR2 (germline): LNHDA, SQIVND (reference sequence). The CDR3 is 13 amino acids. V lost 6 bases and J 3 bases, leaving 9 bases between the germline ends. CDR3 residues: CASSWDTNQPQHF. The CDR3 region has the DNA TGTGCCAGTAGCTGGGACACCAATCAGCCCCAGCATTTT.

The chain is built from TRBV4-3 and TRBJ2-1, with D maybe TRBD2 (6 bases). Germline CDR1 reads LGHNA; CDR2 reads YSLEER. The CDR3 loop spans 15 amino acids. V was clipped by 0 bases and J by 6 bases, with 12 bases between them. CDR3 loop: CASSQDRLALNEQFF. For the CDR3, the DNA is TGCGCCAGCAGCCAAGATAGGCTAGCGCTCAATGAGCAGTTCTTC.

This chain links TRBV9 with TRBJ1-2; a possible D gene is TRBD1 (5 bases). In germline, CDR1 is SGDLS, CDR2 YYNGEE. This CDR3 contains 15 residues. V lost 4 bases to trimming and J lost 4 bases, with 17 bases between them. CDR3 protein: CASSPSGQGIYGYTF. As DNA, the CDR3 is TGTGCCAGCAGCCCCTCCGGCCAGGGTATCTATGGCTACACCTTC.

The J gene is TRBJ2-1, the V gene TRBV3-1 (or the pseudogene TRBV3-2); D gene ambiguous. Germline CDR1 LGHDT, CDR2 YNNKEL (reference sequence). The length of the CDR3 is 15 residues. V gave up 1 base and J gave up 6 bases, with 13 bases separating them. The CDR3 loop is CASSQGVGPGNEQFF. In DNA form, the CDR3 reads TGTGCCAGCAGCCAAGGAGTAGGTCCAGGCAATGAGCAGTTCTTC.

The rearrangement uses TRBV12-3 or TRBV12-4 and TRBJ1-6; D gene unclear. The CDR3 contains 13 residues. Deletions cut 8 bases from V and 13 bases from J, with 18 bases between. Here the CDR3 DNA reads TGTGCCAGCGGATCCTCCGGGGTAACGCCCCTCCACTTT. Residues: CASGSSGVTPLHF.

The genes are TRBV7-6 and TRBJ2-7; TRBD1 aligns across 7 bases. CDR1 and CDR2 (germline): SGHVS, FNYEAQ. Germline trimming cut 2 bases from V and 1 base from J; bases unmatched to any gene: 2. This CDR3 has 14 residues. CDR3 amino acids: CASSLPGQSYEQYF. The CDR3 nucleotides read TGTGCCAGCAGCTTACCGGGACAGTCCTACGAGCAGTACTTC.

This rearrangement joins TRBV6-6 to TRBJ2-7, with D maybe TRBD2 (6 bases). The CDR3 has 15 residues. V was pared by 6 bases and J by 3 bases, with 18 bases between. Germline assignment: CDR1 MNHNY and CDR2 SVGAGI (reference sequence). The CDR3 reads CASRASEGGLYEQYF. The CDR3 nucleotides are TGTGCCAGCAGAGCCTCTGAGGGAGGACTCTACGAGCAGTACTTC.

The chain combines TRBV5-1 with TRBJ1-4, with 7 bases fitting TRBD1. Trimming took 4 bases from V and 3 from J; bases not matched to a gene: 9. This CDR3 contains 16 residues. Germline assignment: CDR1 SGHRS and CDR2 YFSETQ. The DNA of the CDR3 is TGCGCCAGCAGCCGAACAACAGGGGCCTCTAATGAAAAACTGTTTTTT. Its protein product is CASSRTTGASNEKLFF.

The V call is TRBV10-3, the J call TRBJ2-3, with D maybe TRBD2 (6 bases). With 10 bases removed from V and 7 bases from J, the gap between germline ends came to 24 bases. The germline gives CDR1 ENHRY, CDR2 SYGVKD. This CDR3 has 15 amino acids. The CDR3 reads CATWGGEALWNTQYF. The DNA for the CDR3 is TGTGCCACGTGGGGCGGGGAGGCACTTTGGAATACGCAGTATTTT.

The genes are TRBV28 and TRBJ1-2; D is possibly TRBD1 (6 bases). The CDR3 has 16 residues. Trimming stripped 3 bases from V and 7 bases from J, with 21 bases between. Germline lookup yields CDR1 MDHEN and CDR2 SYDVKM. The CDR3: CASSFVQGYSLGGYTF. The DNA for the CDR3 is TGTGCCAGCAGTTTTGTCCAGGGGTATTCATTAGGTGGCTACACCTTC.

The chain combines TRBV7-9 with TRBJ2-1, with 10 positions matching TRBD2. The CDR3 has 16 residues. V was clipped by 6 bases and J by 5 bases; unmatched bases: 10. Germline V gives CDR1 SEHNR, CDR2 FQNEAQ (reference sequence). CDR3 nucleotides: TGTGCCAGCAGACTTAGGGGGACTAGCGTAAACAATGAGCAGTTCTTC. Its protein product is CASRLRGTSVNNEQFF.